This is a list of T cell receptor beta chains from one sample in a study of identical twins. TCRdb independently ran MiXCR on the 5' RACE reads; one entry per CDR3 protein. The sample has nearly 650,000 distinct CDR3 sequences; 7.1% are singletons. The sample was also reused in another study, on yellow fever vaccine responses in identical twins.

Sequences were obtained from PBMCs. Receptor source: a woman aged 18-29 years in good health. CDR3s include the opening cysteine and the closing phenylalanine or tryptophan. Each record gives: J gene, D gene, V gene, clone size, CDR3 DNA, CDR3 protein. D genes are given only for firm matches. Only part of the rows carry a size: once, few, many, or a class if the clone is expanded.

J: TRBJ1-5
D: TRBD1
V: TRBV2
size: -
DNA: TGTGCCAGCAGTGAAGCGGGGACAGGGAATCAGCCCCAGCATTTT
CDR3: CASSEAGTGNQPQHF

J: TRBJ2-5
D: TRBD1
V: TRBV10-3
size: -
DNA: TGTGCCACCAGGGACAGGGAAGAGACCCAGTACTTC
CDR3: CATRDREETQYF

J: TRBJ1-4
D: -
V: TRBV10-3
size: many
DNA: TGTGCCATCAGTGCAGGCGGTCGCGAAAAACTGTTTTTT
CDR3: CAISAGGREKLFF

J: TRBJ1-2
D: -
V: TRBV2
size: few
DNA: TGTGCCAGCAGTTTAGAGGGGGTTGGTGGCTACACCTTC
CDR3: CASSLEGVGGYTF

J: TRBJ1-1
D: -
V: TRBV10-3
size: many
DNA: TGTGCCATCAGTCCCACAGGTCGGGGGGACACTGAAGCTTTCTTT
CDR3: CAISPTGRGDTEAFF

J: TRBJ2-5
D: -
V: TRBV27
size: many
DNA: TGTGCCAGCAGTTTATCTTTTGAGACCCAGTACTTC
CDR3: CASSLSFETQYF

J: TRBJ2-1
D: TRBD2
V: TRBV7-2
size: -
DNA: TGTGCCAGCAGCTCCATCCGACTAGCGGGAAGCAATGAGCAGTTCTTC
CDR3: CASSSIRLAGSNEQFF

J: TRBJ1-2
D: -
V: TRBV6-1
size: few
DNA: TGTGCCAGCACCCGAGGACCGGGGAACTATGGCTACACCTTC
CDR3: CASTRGPGNYGYTF

J: TRBJ1-6
D: TRBD1
V: TRBV5-1
size: many
DNA: TGCGCCAGCAGCCTTGCGCCAGGGGGTGGGACTTCACCCCTCCACTTT
CDR3: CASSLAPGGGTSPLHF

J: TRBJ2-5
D: -
V: TRBV5-1
size: few
DNA: TGCGCCAGCAGCTTGAATAGTTGGACTCCTCTTGAGACCCAGTACTTC
CDR3: CASSLNSWTPLETQYF

J: TRBJ2-2
D: -
V: TRBV12-3/TRBV12-4
size: many
DNA: TGTGCCAGCAGCGACAGCACCGGGGAGCTGTTTTTT
CDR3: CASSDSTGELFF

J: TRBJ2-2
D: -
V: TRBV7-9
size: -
DNA: TGTGCCAGCAGCAACACAGGGTCGAACACCGGGGAGCTGTTTTTT
CDR3: CASSNTGSNTGELFF

J: TRBJ2-1
D: TRBD2
V: TRBV7-6
size: -
DNA: TGTGCCAGCAGCTTAGGAGGCGGGACTAGCGGGGGATACAATGAGCAGTTCTTC
CDR3: CASSLGGGTSGGYNEQFF

J: TRBJ2-5
D: TRBD2
V: TRBV5-1
size: few
DNA: TGCGCCAGCACTGTTCAGGGACTAGGGACCCAAGAGACCCAGTACTTC
CDR3: CASTVQGLGTQETQYF

J: TRBJ2-2
D: TRBD1
V: TRBV3-1
size: once
DNA: TGTGCCAGCAGCCCTAATCGAGGACAGGGAAGCACCGGGGAGCTGTTTTTT
CDR3: CASSPNRGQGSTGELFF

J: TRBJ2-1
D: -
V: TRBV10-1
size: -
DNA: TGCGCCAGCAGTGAGGTGATTAATGAGCAGTTCTTC
CDR3: CASSEVINEQFF

J: TRBJ2-3
D: TRBD1
V: TRBV29-1
size: many
DNA: TGCAGCGCCCGGCCGACAGGGGACGGATCGGGAGATACGCAGTATTTT
CDR3: CSARPTGDGSGDTQYF

J: TRBJ2-5
D: TRBD2
V: TRBV11-2
size: -
DNA: TGTGCCAGCACCCTAGCGGGGGGTGAGACCCAGTACTTC
CDR3: CASTLAGGETQYF

J: TRBJ1-1
D: TRBD1
V: TRBV5-1
size: many
DNA: TGCGCCAGCAGCTTAGAACAGGGGCTGTTTGAAGCTTTCTTT
CDR3: CASSLEQGLFEAFF

J: TRBJ1-3
D: -
V: TRBV7-9
size: -
DNA: TGTGCCAGCAGCCTCGGCGGGGGATTAGGAAACACCATATATTTT
CDR3: CASSLGGGLGNTIYF

J: TRBJ2-3
D: -
V: TRBV19
size: -
DNA: TGTGCCAGTAAGGACACCTCTAGCACAGATACGCAGTATTTT
CDR3: CASKDTSSTDTQYF

J: TRBJ2-3
D: -
V: TRBV5-5
size: -
DNA: TGTGCCAGCAGCTTGGCCTCCTTAGTGGGACTTAGCACAGATACGCAGTATTTT
CDR3: CASSLASLVGLSTDTQYF

J: TRBJ2-5
D: TRBD2
V: TRBV15
size: many
DNA: TGTGCCACCAGCAGATTAGGACTAGCCGGGGCTAGGACCCAGTACTTC
CDR3: CATSRLGLAGARTQYF

J: TRBJ2-4
D: TRBD2
V: TRBV7-9
size: few
DNA: TGTGCCAGCAGCGGAGCGGGGGGAATACTAGCCAAAAACATTCAGTACTTC
CDR3: CASSGAGGILAKNIQYF

J: TRBJ2-3
D: TRBD2
V: TRBV2
size: few
DNA: TGTGCCAGCAGTGAAGCGACTAGCGGGAGATTTAGCACAGATACGCAGTATTTT
CDR3: CASSEATSGRFSTDTQYF

J: TRBJ2-1
D: TRBD2
V: TRBV5-1
size: -
DNA: TGCGCCAGCAGCCCCACGGCGGGAGAGGGGAGTGAGCAGTTCTTC
CDR3: CASSPTAGEGSEQFF

J: TRBJ2-3
D: TRBD1
V: TRBV20-1
size: -
DNA: TGCAGTGCTAGATCTGGGACAGGGACAGATACGCAGTATTTT
CDR3: CSARSGTGTDTQYF

J: TRBJ2-7
D: TRBD2
V: TRBV29-1
size: many
DNA: TGCAGCGCCCTACTAGCGCCAAGCTCCTACGAGCAGTACTTC
CDR3: CSALLAPSSYEQYF

J: TRBJ1-1
D: TRBD1
V: TRBV5-1
size: many
DNA: TGCGCCAGCAGCTTACAGACAGGGGGCACTGAAGCTTTCTTT
CDR3: CASSLQTGGTEAFF

J: TRBJ2-1
D: -
V: TRBV20-1
size: few
DNA: TGCAGTGTCCAGAGTGGACAACACAATGAGCAGTTCTTC
CDR3: CSVQSGQHNEQFF

J: TRBJ2-3
D: TRBD2
V: TRBV10-3
size: few
DNA: TGTGCCATCAGTGAGTCGGGACTAGCAGTACCTAGCACAGATACGCAGTATTTT
CDR3: CAISESGLAVPSTDTQYF

J: TRBJ2-5
D: -
V: TRBV7-9
size: -
DNA: TGTGCCAGCAGCCTCCTCAGGGACGGCGAGACCCAGTACTTC
CDR3: CASSLLRDGETQYF

J: TRBJ2-7
D: -
V: TRBV24-1
size: few
DNA: TGTGCCACCAGTGATTTTCCCACCTACGAGCAGTACTTC
CDR3: CATSDFPTYEQYF

J: TRBJ2-7
D: -
V: TRBV3-1
size: few
DNA: TGTGCCAGCAGCCAAGGGGCAGGGATCTACGAGCAGTACTTC
CDR3: CASSQGAGIYEQYF

J: TRBJ2-5
D: -
V: TRBV5-1
size: few
DNA: TGCGCCAGCAGCTCGGTAGTTGGCACTACGGAGACCCAGTACTTC
CDR3: CASSSVVGTTETQYF

J: TRBJ2-1
D: TRBD2
V: TRBV7-2
size: few
DNA: TGTGCCAGCAGCTTATCAGCGGGAGTATTTTACAATGAGCAGTTCTTC
CDR3: CASSLSAGVFYNEQFF

J: TRBJ2-2
D: -
V: TRBV7-3
size: -
DNA: TGTGCCAGCAGCTTAACGAAGGGGCCCGGGGAGCTGTTTTTT
CDR3: CASSLTKGPGELFF

J: TRBJ2-4
D: TRBD1
V: TRBV2
size: many
DNA: TGTGCCAGCAACGGACAGGGTTTGGACATTCAGTACTTC
CDR3: CASNGQGLDIQYF

J: TRBJ1-6
D: TRBD1
V: TRBV9
size: few
DNA: TGTGCCAGCAGCGTAGGGGGACAGGGTTATAATTCACCCCTCCACTTT
CDR3: CASSVGGQGYNSPLHF

J: TRBJ1-3
D: -
V: TRBV3-1
size: few
DNA: TGTGCCAGCAGCTCGCATTCTCAACCGACAAGCAGAAACACCATATATTTT
CDR3: CASSSHSQPTSRNTIYF

J: TRBJ2-3
D: -
V: TRBV12-3/TRBV12-4
size: -
DNA: TGTGCCAGCAGTTTACAGGGGGGCCCCACAGATACGCAGTATTTT
CDR3: CASSLQGGPTDTQYF

J: TRBJ2-1
D: TRBD2
V: TRBV7-6
size: -
DNA: TGTGCCAGCAGCGGATCCTCTAGCGGGGGATACAATGAGCAGTTCTTC
CDR3: CASSGSSSGGYNEQFF

J: TRBJ2-3
D: TRBD2
V: TRBV12-3/TRBV12-4
size: many
DNA: TGTGCCAGCAGTTCTCGGGGGGGAAGGGCAGATACGCAGTATTTT
CDR3: CASSSRGGRADTQYF

J: TRBJ2-3
D: -
V: TRBV6-5
size: few
DNA: TGTGCCAGCAGTTACGAGAGGGGGAGGGCCTCCACAGATACGCAGTATTTT
CDR3: CASSYERGRASTDTQYF

J: TRBJ2-1
D: TRBD2
V: TRBV4-1
size: -
DNA: TGCGCCAGCAGCCAAGTGGGACTAGCAGTAAATGAGCAGTTCTTC
CDR3: CASSQVGLAVNEQFF

J: TRBJ2-5
D: -
V: TRBV20-1
size: -
DNA: TGCAGTGCTCCAGGGGGGGCTGGCGAGACCCAGTACTTC
CDR3: CSAPGGAGETQYF

J: TRBJ2-1
D: -
V: TRBV29-1
size: few
DNA: TGCAGCGCTGGGACTTCCTACAATGAGCAGTTCTTC
CDR3: CSAGTSYNEQFF

J: TRBJ2-1
D: -
V: TRBV20-1
size: -
DNA: TGCAGTGCTGACTCGGGACGAAAATACAATGAGCAGTTCTTC
CDR3: CSADSGRKYNEQFF

J: TRBJ2-4
D: -
V: TRBV5-1
size: many
DNA: TGCGCCAGCAGCCCTGACAGGGGAGGGGACATTCAGTACTTC
CDR3: CASSPDRGGDIQYF

J: TRBJ2-1
D: -
V: TRBV25-1
size: few
DNA: TGTGCCAGCAGTGGAGACCGAATTACAAATGAGCAGTTCTTC
CDR3: CASSGDRITNEQFF

J: TRBJ1-1
D: TRBD1
V: TRBV12-3/TRBV12-4
size: few
DNA: TGTGCCAGCAGCCGTGACAGGGACGTTCGGAACACTGAAGCTTTCTTT
CDR3: CASSRDRDVRNTEAFF

J: TRBJ1-6
D: TRBD1
V: TRBV20-1
size: many
DNA: TGCAGTGCTAGGACAGGGGGGAGCAATTCACCCCTCCACTTT
CDR3: CSARTGGSNSPLHF